Each of the 32 T cell receptor beta chains below was sequenced from the same sample in a study of siplizumab effects on memory and regulatory T cells. Only in-frame clones appear in the TCRdb table, and some are missing; sequencing was by immunoSEQ multiplex PCR. Counted here are around 100,000 clones, 85% to 95% occurring once; the ten biggest clones make up around 0.6%. Sequencing was performed on Tregs sorted from blood. The source of these receptors is a human donor in good health.

CDR3 DNA sequence: TGTGCCAGCAGTGGGAACCGGGGCGCGGTACCCCTCCACTTT. As protein: CASSGNRGAVPLHF. The chain is built from TRBV2 and TRBJ1-6, with a tentative D call TRBD1 (5 bases). This CDR3 region has 14 residues. Germline lookup yields CDR1 SNHLY and CDR2 FYNNEI. The germline V and J ends were trimmed by 4 bases and 12 bases, with 16 bases remaining between them. The full variable domain, its missing parts supplied by reference TRBV2 and TRBJ1-6, is EPEVTQTPSHQVTQMGQEVILRCVPISNHLYFYWYRQILGQKVEFLVSFYNNEISEKSEIFDDQFSVERPDGSNFTLKIRSTKLEDSAMYFCASSGNRGAVPLHFGNGTRLTVT.

The chain employs TRBV10-2 and TRBJ2-5; 14 bases align to TRBD2. This CDR3 spans 17 amino acids. The junction had 6 bases not matched to a gene; V was cut back by 6 bases and J by 0 bases. Germline V gene lookup returns CDR1 WSHSY and CDR2 SAAADI. In nucleotides, the CDR3 is TGCGCCAGCAGCGAAAGACTAGCGGGAGGGTACCAAGAGACCCAGTACTTC. The encoded protein is CASSERLAGGYQETQYF.

Here the CDR3 reads CASSILGGMNTEAFF. As DNA, the CDR3 is TGTGCCAGTAGTATCCTGGGAGGCATGAACACTGAAGCTTTCTTT. V and J are TRBV19 and TRBJ1-1; no definite D call. V lost 3 bases and J lost 0, with 11 bases in between. The CDR3 has 15 amino acids. Germline V CDR1 and CDR2: LNHDA, SQIVND (reference sequence).

The J gene is TRBJ1-2, the V gene TRBV7-2; 7 bases are a match to TRBD1. Trimming at V came to 5 bases and at J to 7 bases, leaving 10 bases not matched to a gene. Germline V gene lookup returns CDR1 SGHTA and CDR2 FQGNSA. The CDR3 spans 14 residues. The CDR3 loop is CASSLYRTGVGYTF. The DNA of the CDR3 is TGTGCCAGCAGCCTTTACCGAACAGGGGTTGGCTACACCTTC.

The V and J genes are TRBV11-2 and TRBJ2-7; D is unresolved. Germline V CDR1 and CDR2: SGHAT, FQNNGV. Deletions cut 2 bases from V and 2 bases from J, with 4 bases between. CDR3 length: 12 amino acids. The CDR3 coding sequence is TGTGCCAGCAGCTTACAACCCTACGAGCAGTACTTC. Encoded protein: CASSLQPYEQYF.

The CDR3, as DNA: TGTGCCAGCAGGGGGGAATTCGCTGAAGCTTTCTTT. Protein: CASRGEFAEAFF. The gene calls are TRBV6-5 and TRBJ1-1, with D perhaps matching TRBD1 (5 bases). The germline V gene has CDR1 MNHEY and CDR2 SVGAGI. The CDR3 length is 12 residues. V lost 6 bases and J 6 bases, leaving 11 bases between the germline ends.

The gene calls are TRBV27 and TRBJ1-2; 7 bases align to TRBD1. This CDR3 spans 14 amino acids. The trim removed 5 bases at V and 8 bases at J, leaving 11 bases unmatched. The germline V gene has CDR1 MNHEY and CDR2 SMNVEV (reference sequence). The CDR3 DNA reads TGTGCCAGCAGTCGGATTGACAGGGTTGGGGGCTACACCTTC. Translation gives CASSRIDRVGGYTF.

The V call is TRBV29-1, the J call TRBJ2-2; 7 nucleotides agree with TRBD1. The CDR3 loop spans 13 amino acids. V dropped 8 bases and J dropped 5; count of bases not matched to a gene: 8. Germline V gives CDR1 SQVTM, CDR2 ANQGSEA. The CDR3 here is CSYWTGGTGELFF. Written as DNA, the CDR3 is TGCAGCTATTGGACAGGCGGAACCGGGGAGCTGTTTTTT.

The CDR3 nucleotides read TGTGCCAGCAGCCCGACGGGAGAATACACCGGCTACACCTTC. Its translation: CASSPTGEYTGYTF. The gene calls are TRBV4-2 and TRBJ1-2; D ambiguous. The V gene lost 4 bases and the J gene lost 8 bases, with 17 bases spanning the gap. Germline V gene data show CDR1 as LGHNA and CDR2 as YNFKEQ. The CDR3 is 14 amino acids.

The CDR3 protein is CASQAGGGGTQYF. CDR3 in DNA: TGCGCCAGCCAGGCGGGGGGAGGCGGTACGCAGTATTTT. V usage is TRBV5-1 and J usage is TRBJ2-3; TRBD2 aligns across 8 bases. Germline values: CDR1 SGHRS, CDR2 YFSETQ. The CDR3 sequence is 13 residues long. V lost 7 bases to trimming and J lost 8 bases; unmatched junction nucleotides: 9.

This chain links TRBV5-4 with TRBJ1-2; D is possibly TRBD1 (5 bases). The CDR3 contains 17 residues. CDR1 and CDR2 (germline): SGHNT, YYREEE (reference sequence). Between the trimmed V and J ends, which lost 4 bases and 3 bases, there was a span of 22 bases. The CDR3 DNA reads TGTGCCAGCAGCCGGGGGAGGAGGGGCGTCCATGACTATGGCTACACCTTC. Translation: CASSRGRRGVHDYGYTF.

This clone was seen only once. The rearrangement links TRBV2 to TRBJ2-7; perhaps TRBD2 as D (5 bases). The CDR3 sequence is 12 residues long. Trimming took 6 bases from V and 5 from J, leaving 11 bases between them. Germline loops: CDR1 SNHLY, CDR2 FYNNEI. The CDR3 bases are TGTGCCAGCAGACGTGGGAGAGACGAGCAGTACTTC. This codes for CASRRGRDEQYF.

V and J are TRBV29-1 and TRBJ1-1; possibly TRBD1 for D (6 bases). V was clipped by 6 bases and J by 3 bases, with 14 bases between them. Germline loops: CDR1 SQVTM, CDR2 ANQGSEA. The CDR3 length is 13 residues. In DNA form, the CDR3 reads TGCAGCGTGGACAGACCAGGGGACACTGAAGCTTTCTTT. Its translation is CSVDRPGDTEAFF.

This chain joins TRBV19 and TRBJ2-7, with TRBD2 identical over 12 bases. The V gene end was trimmed by 4 bases and the J gene end by 0 bases; junction bases not matched to a gene: 7. This CDR3 contains 17 residues. In germline, CDR1 is LNHDA, CDR2 SQIVND (reference sequence). The CDR3, as DNA: TGTGCCAGTAGTACCGGACTAGCGGGATGGGGCTCCTACGAGCAGTACTTC. It codes for CASSTGLAGWGSYEQYF.

The rearrangement joins TRBV18 to TRBJ1-2; 10 positions agree with TRBD1. The trim removed 3 bases at V and 4 bases at J, leaving 5 bases unmatched. This CDR3 has 15 amino acids. Germline V gene data show CDR1 as KGHSH and CDR2 as LQKENI. The DNA for the CDR3 is TGTGCCAGCTCACCCGGACAGGGGGGTATCTATGGCTACACCTTC. This encodes CASSPGQGGIYGYTF.

The chain uses TRBV21-1 and TRBJ2-1; TRBD2, the D gene given by the table, was not confirmed from the DNA. TRBV21-1 is deemed a pseudogene. This CDR3 has 16 amino acids. The CDR3 loop is CASSKGKGRAWNEQFF. The CDR3 bases are TGTGCCAGCAGCAAAGGGAAAGGGAGGGCGTGGAATGAGCAGTTCTTC.

The CDR3 region has the DNA TGTGCCAGCAGCTTGGATCCGGTGGTGGGAGATACGCAGTATTTT. Translating it yields CASSLDPVVGDTQYF. V is TRBV5-4 and J is TRBJ2-3; D gene ambiguous. V was clipped by 0 bases and J by 5 bases, with 13 bases between them. Germline values: CDR1 SGHNT, CDR2 YYREEE (reference sequence). The CDR3 has 15 residues. The variable domain in full, completed from reference TRBV5-4 and TRBJ2-3, reads ETGVTQSPTHLIKTRGQQVTLRCSSQSGHNTVSWYQQALGQGPQFIFQYYREEENGRGNFPPRFSGLQFPNYSSELNVNALELDDSALYLCASSLDPVVGDTQYFGPGTRLTVL.

Here the CDR3 reads CASSLRAGVSNEQFF. CDR3 bases: TGTGCCAGCAGCTTGCGAGCGGGGGTCTCCAATGAGCAGTTCTTC. The chain links TRBV5-4 to TRBJ2-1, with 8 bases aligning to TRBD2. The trim removed 1 base at V and 6 bases at J, leaving 6 bases unmatched. Germline V gene sequence: CDR1 SGHNT, CDR2 YYREEE (reference sequence). The length of the CDR3 is 15 residues. Looking up the rest from reference TRBV5-4 and TRBJ2-1 gives the full variable domain: ETGVTQSPTHLIKTRGQQVTLRCSSQSGHNTVSWYQQALGQGPQFIFQYYREEENGRGNFPPRFSGLQFPNYSSELNVNALELDDSALYLCASSLRAGVSNEQFFGPGTRLTVL.

V is TRBV7-2 and J is TRBJ1-4, with 9 bases lining up with TRBD1. The germline CDR1 and CDR2 sequences are SGHTA and FQGNSA. The CDR3 contains 16 residues. Losses at the gene ends were 5 bases for V and 7 bases for J; bases not matched to a gene: 11. This CDR3 is CASSQPWTGAGEKLFF. The CDR3 DNA is TGTGCCAGCAGCCAACCATGGACAGGGGCGGGTGAAAAACTGTTTTTT.

J is TRBJ2-5 and V is TRBV6-5, with a tentative D call TRBD2 (5 bases). Trimming removed 2 bases at V and 5 bases at J, with 12 bases between. This CDR3 comprises 14 residues. Germline CDR1 MNHEY, CDR2 SVGAGI. The CDR3 DNA reads as TGTGCCAGCAGTTACATGGGAGACTGGGAGACCCAGTACTTC. This translates into CASSYMGDWETQYF.

V and J are TRBV28 and TRBJ1-2; weak D call: TRBD1 (5 bases). Germline V gene lookup returns CDR1 MDHEN and CDR2 SYDVKM. The CDR3 extends over 17 amino acids. Trimming took 8 bases from V and 1 from J, leaving 23 bases between them. CDR3 DNA: TGTGCCAGCCCTGCGCCATCAACCGGGACGATTAACTATGGCTACACCTTC. It yields the protein CASPAPSTGTINYGYTF.

This chain connects TRBV7-9 to TRBJ1-2, with D unresolved. Germline V CDR1 and CDR2: SEHNR, FQNEAQ (reference sequence). V was pared by 6 bases and J by 0 bases, with 14 bases between. The CDR3 has 15 amino acids. The CDR3 DNA reads as TGTGCCAGCAGTATACCGGAAGAAGCTAACTATGGCTACACCTTC. Encoded protein: CASSIPEEANYGYTF.

The chain carries TRBV7-2 and TRBJ2-1; 7 bases line up with TRBD2. Germline CDR1 is SGHTA and CDR2 is FQGNSA. Germline trimming cut 4 bases from V and 4 bases from J; bases unmatched to any gene: 7. This CDR3 region has 15 residues. CDR3 in DNA: TGTGCCAGCAGCTCGTGGCTAGCGGAATACAATGAGCAGTTCTTC. Translated, it gives CASSSWLAEYNEQFF.

This clone was detected only once. The gene calls are TRBV9 and TRBJ2-1, with 8 bases fitting TRBD2. The CDR3 spans 19 residues. V gave up 3 bases and J gave up 0 bases; unmatched junction bases: 14. Germline V gene sequence: CDR1 SGDLS, CDR2 YYNGEE. The CDR3 here is CASSGRRLDSGNSYNEQFF. As DNA, the CDR3 is TGTGCCAGCAGCGGCCGTCGATTGGATAGCGGGAACTCCTACAATGAGCAGTTCTTC.

The chain has TRBV7-7 and TRBJ2-2, with TRBD1 as a possible D gene (5 bases). CDR1 and CDR2 (germline): SSHAT, FNYEAQ (reference sequence). This CDR3 comprises 12 residues. Trimming pared 2 bases from V and 7 bases from J, leaving 5 bases between. The CDR3 sequence: CASSLQGGELFF. The CDR3 nucleotides read TGTGCCAGCAGCTTACAGGGCGGGGAGCTGTTTTTT.

The rearrangement links TRBV5-6 to TRBJ1-4; 12 bases match TRBD1. The V segment lost 4 bases and the J segment 6 bases; nucleotides outside the gene matches: 1. Looked up from germline, CDR1 is SGHDT and CDR2 is YYEEEE. This CDR3 has 14 residues. The CDR3 sequence is CASSRDRGHEKLFF. Written as DNA, the CDR3 is TGTGCCAGCAGCCGGGACAGGGGGCATGAAAAACTGTTTTTT.

This chain uses TRBV7-9 with TRBJ2-2, with a weak D call TRBD1 (5 bases). The CDR3 consists of 19 residues. The ends were cut back, 4 bases at V and 0 bases at J, with 21 bases in the middle. Per the germline V gene, CDR1 is SEHNR and CDR2 is FQNEAQ (reference sequence). CDR3 nucleotides: TGTGCCAGCAGCTACTGGACATTGGGCTTTTCCTCGAACACCGGGGAGCTGTTTTTT. Protein product: CASSYWTLGFSSNTGELFF.

The rearrangement links TRBV5-4 to TRBJ1-6; D is perhaps TRBD1 (5 bases). There are 14 residues in the CDR3. V dropped 4 bases and J dropped 5 bases, with 10 bases sitting between them. The germline V gene encodes CDR1 SGHNT and CDR2 YYREEE (reference sequence). DNA of the CDR3: TGTGCCAGCAGCCCAGACAGAAATAATTCACCCCTCCACTTT. Its protein product is CASSPDRNNSPLHF.

This clone was recorded once. V gene TRBV6-5 combines with J gene TRBJ1-5; weak D call: TRBD1 (5 bases). Trimming removed 8 bases at V and 4 bases at J, with 15 bases between. The CDR3 length is 14 residues. CDR1 and CDR2 from the germline V gene are MNHEY and SVGAGI. This chain's CDR3 is CASRAGPPNQPQHF. CDR3 nucleotides: TGTGCCAGCCGGGCAGGGCCACCGAATCAGCCCCAGCATTTT.

This chain uses TRBV6-5 with TRBJ2-7, with D possibly TRBD2 on 7 matching bases. V was shortened by 5 bases and J by 5 bases, with 16 bases between the two germline ends. Germline-derived CDR1 and CDR2 are MNHEY and SVGAGI. This CDR3 region has 14 residues. As DNA, the CDR3 is TGTGCCAGCAGTCCGGGGGGAGACAGGAACGAGCAGTACTTC. As protein: CASSPGGDRNEQYF.

The V and J genes are TRBV15 and TRBJ1-3, with D perhaps TRBD1 (5 bases). V gave up 2 bases and J gave up 3 bases, with 8 bases separating them. The CDR3 is 14 residues long. Germline V gene lookup returns CDR1 LNHNV and CDR2 YYDKDF (reference sequence). CDR3: CATSRNRFGNTIYF. CDR3 nucleotides: TGTGCCACCAGCAGAAACAGGTTTGGAAACACCATATATTTT.

The genes are TRBV13 and TRBJ1-1, with 9 bases lining up with TRBD1. Looked up from germline, CDR1 is PRHDT and CDR2 is FYEKMQ (reference sequence). There are 16 residues in the CDR3. V shed 1 base and J 6 bases; nucleotides not matched to a gene: 9. The CDR3 sequence is CASSLVGGQGRPEAFF. CDR3 DNA: TGTGCCAGCAGCTTAGTAGGGGGACAGGGCCGACCTGAAGCTTTCTTT.